This TCR beta chain was captured by sequencing in a study of T cell repertoires in cytomegalovirus infection. Study-level background: TCR beta signatures that were public indicated CMV infection and matching HLA type.

The study's findings and limits: Of the TCR beta families, the public ones yielded a cumulative frequency that identified carriers of CMV plus the relevant HLA. HLA-C-restricted CMV clonotypes gave the most frequent clonotype in two of eight donors.

The table lists this clonotype with many counts. Antigen specificity is unknown. TCRdb re-derived calls from the reads in MiXCR, one entry per CDR3 protein. The sample has hundreds of thousands of distinct CDR3 sequences; about 9.2% are singletons. CDR1 SGHTA and CDR2 FQGNSA come from the germline V gene. The CDR3 length is 15 residues. Deletions cut 1 base from V and 7 bases from J, with 11 bases between. What was sequenced was PBMCs. V usage is TRBV7-2 and J usage is TRBJ1-6; D is possibly TRBD1 (5 bases). The TCR originated in a human donor in good health (CMV status not recorded). Some clones in this sample may be carry-over from other donors' samples. The CDR3 protein is CASSLGWTYNSPLHF. As DNA, the CDR3 is TGTGCCAGCAGCTTAGGTTGGACATACAATTCACCCCTCCACTTT.